Following are 30 T cell receptor beta chains from one sample sequenced in a study of T cell repertoires in cytomegalovirus infection. These TCRs' antigens remain unknown. TCRdb used MiXCR to reprocess the reads, holding one entry per CDR3 protein. The table includes 700,000 to 950,000 distinct CDR3 sequences, roughly 33% detected once. The material sequenced was cultured CD8+ T cells from PBMCs, taken from culture after CMV antigen stimulation. Every receptor here comes from a human donor in good health (CMV status not recorded). Some clones in this sample may be carry-over from other donors' samples.

In its sample, this clonotype was seen many times. The rearrangement joins TRBV5-4 to TRBJ2-1; D remains unclear. V was clipped by 4 bases and J by 6 bases, with 5 bases between them. Germline V gives CDR1 SGHNT, CDR2 YYREEE (reference sequence). The CDR3 has 11 residues. CDR3 loop: CASSRGNEQFF. The CDR3 DNA is TGTGCCAGCAGCAGAGGCAATGAGCAGTTCTTC.

This chain joins TRBV2 and TRBJ1-2; D may be TRBD1 (6 bases). Per germline, CDR1 SNHLY and CDR2 FYNNEI. Between the trimmed V and J ends, which lost 4 bases and 1 base, there was a span of 13 bases. CDR3 length: 15 residues. This CDR3 is CASSGTGHLNYGYTF. The DNA for the CDR3 is TGTGCCAGCAGTGGTACGGGACACCTTAACTATGGCTACACCTTC.

The chain carries TRBV5-1 and TRBJ2-3; TRBD2 aligns across 8 bases. V trimming: 4 bases; J trimming: 5 bases; junction bases outside the gene matches: 6. The CDR3 is 14 residues long. Germline CDR1 SGHRS, CDR2 YFSETQ. The CDR3 loop is CASSDGLARDTQYF. In DNA form, the CDR3 reads TGCGCCAGCAGCGACGGACTAGCTCGAGATACGCAGTATTTT.

This sequence joins TRBV19 and TRBJ1-1; no firm D call. The CDR3 consists of 13 residues. CDR1 and CDR2 (germline): LNHDA, SQIVND (reference sequence). The V end was cut by 7 bases, the J end by 3 bases, with 12 bases between. The CDR3 loop reads CASTVGVDTEAFF. CDR3 coding DNA: TGTGCCAGTACGGTTGGGGTGGACACTGAAGCTTTCTTT.

In its sample, this clonotype was seen many times. Written as DNA, the CDR3 is TGTGCCAGCAGAGGGACAGGGAACTATGGCTACACCTTC. This gives the protein CASRGTGNYGYTF. J is TRBJ1-2 and V is TRBV12-3 or TRBV12-4, with TRBD1 matching 9 bases. The CDR3 covers 13 residues. V shed 6 bases, J shed 2 bases, and the junction held 1 base outside the gene matches.

This clonotype was counted at least ten times. The chain has TRBV6-6 and TRBJ2-1; D not certain. The CDR3 consists of 11 residues. Germline CDR1 and CDR2: MNHNY and SVGAGI (reference sequence). V was shortened by 5 bases and J by 5 bases, with 4 bases between the two germline ends. The CDR3 is CASSVNNEQFF. CDR3 bases: TGTGCCAGCAGTGTTAACAATGAGCAGTTCTTC.

This clonotype was recorded many times. V and J are TRBV7-2 and TRBJ2-2; no clear D. Trimming removed 1 base from V and 7 bases from J, with 13 bases in between. The CDR3 covers 15 residues. Germline CDR1 reads SGHTA; CDR2 reads FQGNSA. CDR3 sequence (DNA): TGTGCCAGCAGCTTAGGACTCTCAAGACGCGGGGAGCTGTTTTTT. Amino acids: CASSLGLSRRGELFF.

The CDR3 DNA follows: TGTGCCAGCAGCTTACAGGGCGGGGGGGCGCGGTATGAGCAGTTCTTC. It yields the protein CASSLQGGGARYEQFF. The rearrangement links TRBV7-9 to TRBJ2-1, with 9 bases fitting TRBD2. Germline trimming cut 2 bases from V and 8 bases from J; bases unmatched to any gene: 10. Germline V CDR1 and CDR2: SEHNR, FQNEAQ (reference sequence). The CDR3 consists of 16 residues.

This rearrangement joins TRBV7-9 to TRBJ2-7; D ambiguous. CDR1 and CDR2 from the germline V gene are SEHNR and FQNEAQ (reference sequence). The CDR3 is 13 residues long. Trimming removed 4 bases from V and 6 bases from J, with 13 bases in between. DNA for the CDR3: TGTGCCAGCAGCTCCGCGAATACTTGCGAGCAGTACGTC. As protein: CASSSANTCEQYV.

This clonotype was counted a few times. The chain recombines TRBV6-5 with TRBJ2-1, with D possibly being TRBD2 (5 bases). The CDR3 length is 13 residues. Germline V gene lookup returns CDR1 MNHEY and CDR2 SVGAGI. V lost 6 bases to trimming and J lost 8 bases, with 14 bases between them. The DNA for the CDR3 is TGTGCCAGCAGCACACGGGGTAGCTATGAGCAGTTCTTC. Protein: CASSTRGSYEQFF.

As for this clonotype: The junction does not match germline at one end; this may be a read error. This chain joins TRBV7-2 and TRBJ1-1; no definite D call. The CDR3 runs to 15 residues. The V gene's germline CDR1 is SGHTA and CDR2 FQGNSA. CDR3 sequence: CVSSLAKGTEPEAFF. The DNA for the CDR3 is TGTGTCAGCAGCTTAGCGAAGGGTACGGAACCTGAAGCTTTCTTT.

The gene calls are TRBV7-8 and TRBJ2-4; 9 bases match TRBD1. The junction had 6 bases not matched to a gene; V was cut back by 4 bases and J by 2 bases. The CDR3 is 16 amino acids. Germline CDR1 and CDR2: SGHVS and FQNEAQ. The CDR3 here is CASSSKQGASKNIQYF. DNA for the CDR3: TGTGCCAGCAGCTCAAAACAGGGGGCGTCCAAAAACATTCAGTACTTC. The full variable domain, its missing parts supplied by reference TRBV7-8 and TRBJ2-4, is GAGVSQSPRYKVAKRGQDVALRCDPISGHVSLFWYQQALGQGPEFLTYFQNEAQLDKSGLPSDRFFAERPEGSVSTLKIQRTQQEDSAVYLCASSSKQGASKNIQYFGAGTRLSVL.

The J gene is TRBJ2-6, the V gene TRBV29-1; D uncertain. Germline V lookup: CDR1 SQVTM, CDR2 ANQGSEA. The CDR3 is 14 residues long. Deletions cut 1 base from V and 0 bases from J, with 4 bases between. In DNA form, the CDR3 reads TGCAGCGTTGAAGGCCTCTCTGGGGCCAACGTCCTGACTTTC. Its translation is CSVEGLSGANVLTF.

The rearrangement links TRBV4-2 to TRBJ2-5, with 12 bases matching TRBD2. V was clipped by 5 bases and J by 4 bases; unmatched bases: 8. There are 16 residues in the CDR3. CDR1 is LGHNA, CDR2 YNFKEQ, per germline. DNA of the CDR3: TGTGCCAGCAGCGCAGAACTAGCGGGGGGTAGAGAGACCCAGTACTTC. It yields the protein CASSAELAGGRETQYF.

The rearrangement uses TRBV7-6 and TRBJ2-3, with no clear D. V was pared by 1 base and J by 2 bases, with 10 bases between. Germline CDR1 is SGHVS and CDR2 is FNYEAQ. The CDR3 consists of 15 residues. Here the CDR3 reads CASSLGSPITDTQYF. The CDR3 coding sequence is TGTGCCAGCAGCTTAGGCAGCCCTATCACAGATACGCAGTATTTT.

This clonotype appeared a few times. J is TRBJ1-6 and V is TRBV11-2; unclear D gene. Trimming shortened V by 5 bases and J by 5 bases, and 10 bases separated the two germline ends. Germline values: CDR1 SGHAT, CDR2 FQNNGV. The CDR3 runs 14 residues. In DNA form, the CDR3 reads TGTGCCAGCAGCCGAAAGGGTAATAATTCACCCCTCCACTTT. It yields the protein CASSRKGNNSPLHF.

J is TRBJ2-1 and V is TRBV7-8; D is uncertain. The V gene's germline CDR1 is SGHVS and CDR2 FQNEAQ. CDR3 length: 12 residues. The V end lost 5 bases, the J end lost 14 bases, and 16 bases lay between the germline ends. The CDR3 coding sequence is TGTGCCAGCAGCCCAATGGGCCAATTGGAGTTCTTC. Amino acids: CASSPMGQLEFF.

This clonotype was found a few times. The rearrangement links TRBV12-3 or TRBV12-4 to TRBJ1-1; no clear D. The CDR3 totals 14 residues. The V and J ends lost 6 bases and 0 bases respectively, with 11 bases between them. For the CDR3, the DNA is TGTGCCAGCAGGGACCCGATTTTGAACACTGAAGCTTTCTTT. As protein: CASRDPILNTEAFF.

This clonotype turned up a few times. V and J are TRBV25-1 and TRBJ2-3; the D gene could be TRBD1 or TRBD2 (5 bases each). The CDR3 totals 12 residues. Germline loops: CDR1 MGHDK, CDR2 SYGVNS. Trimming removed 6 bases at V and 4 bases at J, with 8 bases between. CDR3 amino acids: CASRGDPDTQYF. Written as DNA, the CDR3 is TGTGCCAGCAGAGGGGACCCAGATACGCAGTATTTT.

The chain links TRBV4-1 to TRBJ1-1, with TRBD1 matching over 9 bases. The CDR3 has 15 residues. The germline gives CDR1 MGHRA, CDR2 YSYEKL. After removal of 2 bases from V and 5 bases from J, the junction contained 6 bases not matched to a gene. CDR3 sequence reads: CASSQPRQGGTEAFF. In DNA form, the CDR3 reads TGCGCCAGCAGCCAACCTAGACAGGGGGGGACTGAAGCTTTCTTT.

This chain joins TRBV6-5 and TRBJ1-3; no reliable D call. Germline loops: CDR1 MNHEY, CDR2 SVGAGI. The length of the CDR3 is 16 residues. V gave up 4 bases and J gave up 6 bases, with 19 bases separating them. This CDR3 is CASSSYNGLGANTIYF. The CDR3 region has the DNA TGTGCCAGCAGTTCCTACAACGGGCTAGGCGCAAACACCATATATTTT.

In its sample, this clonotype was seen once. This chain uses TRBV2 with TRBJ1-5; weak D call: TRBD1 (6 bases). CDR1 is SNHLY, CDR2 FYNNEI, per germline. The length of the CDR3 is 13 residues. The V gene lost 7 bases and the J gene lost 2 bases, with 9 bases spanning the gap. CDR3 nucleotides: TGTGCCAGCAAAAGACAGGGCAATCAGCCCCAGCATTTT. Translation gives CASKRQGNQPQHF.

This chain uses TRBV12-3 or TRBV12-4 with TRBJ1-6; TRBD1 matches at 10 bases. The CDR3 contains 16 residues. The V segment lost 1 base and the J segment 7 bases; nucleotides outside the gene matches: 4. CDR3 sequence: CASSLGQGAGNSPLHF. The CDR3 DNA is TGTGCCAGCAGTTTAGGACAGGGGGCCGGCAATTCACCCCTCCACTTT.

This clonotype has a single count. The rearrangement uses TRBV19 and TRBJ2-1; possibly TRBD2 for D (7 bases). With 5 bases removed from V and 4 bases from J, the gap between germline ends came to 15 bases. Germline V gives CDR1 LNHDA, CDR2 SQIVND (reference sequence). The CDR3 extends over 15 amino acids. CDR3 sequence (DNA): TGTGCCAGTAGTCGGAACGGGGGGCCGTACAATGAGCAGTTCTTC. Translation gives CASSRNGGPYNEQFF.

This clonotype has more than one count but fewer than ten. The chain carries TRBV4-1 and TRBJ2-5; the D is unclear. CDR3 length: 15 residues. Per the germline V gene, CDR1 is MGHRA and CDR2 is YSYEKL. V dropped 4 bases and J dropped 4 bases, with 16 bases sitting between them. This CDR3 reads CASSRLPGARETQYF. The CDR3 DNA follows: TGCGCCAGCAGCCGACTGCCCGGCGCACGAGAGACCCAGTACTTC.

This clonotype was detected only once. The rearrangement joins TRBV27 to TRBJ2-2; either TRBD1 or TRBD2 may supply D (7 bases each). Between the trimmed V and J ends, which lost 2 bases and 4 bases, there was a span of 20 bases. The length of the CDR3 is 18 residues. CDR1 and CDR2 (germline): MNHEY, SMNVEV (reference sequence). The CDR3 coding sequence is TGTGCCAGCAGTTTACGCCTCCGGGGACAGCGGGGCACCGGGGAGCTGTTTTTT. The encoded protein is CASSLRLRGQRGTGELFF.

V gene TRBV15 combines with J gene TRBJ2-1; no clear D gene. CDR3 length: 12 residues. Trimming took off 6 bases at V and 6 bases at J, with 9 bases between the two ends. Germline V gene sequence: CDR1 LNHNV, CDR2 YYDKDF (reference sequence). In DNA, the CDR3 is TGTGCCACCAGTTCGCATGGCAATGAGCAGTTCTTC. As protein: CATSSHGNEQFF. Complete variable domain (other parts from reference TRBV15 and TRBJ2-1): DAMVIQNPRYQVTQFGKPVTLSCSQTLNHNVMYWYQQKSSQAPKLLFHYYDKDFNNEADTPDNFQSRRPNTSFCFLDIRSPGLGDTAMYLCATSSHGNEQFFGPGTRLTVL.

This clonotype was seen repeatedly, ten times or more. This chain uses TRBV7-2 with TRBJ2-3; TRBD1 or TRBD2 may be the D gene (6 bases each). Germline V lookup: CDR1 SGHTA, CDR2 FQGNSA. V lost 3 bases, J lost 0 bases, and 10 bases lay in between. The CDR3 spans 15 residues. The CDR3 region is CASSLTGASTDTQYF. Here the CDR3 DNA reads TGTGCCAGCAGCTTGACGGGGGCCAGCACAGATACGCAGTATTTT.

A few counts support this clonotype. The chain joins TRBV7-9 to TRBJ2-1, with D perhaps being TRBD1 or TRBD2 (5 bases each). This CDR3 has 15 residues. Germline V lookup: CDR1 SEHNR, CDR2 FQNEAQ (reference sequence). Trimming pared 9 bases from V and 8 bases from J, leaving 23 bases between. The CDR3 DNA reads TGTGCCAGTAAACGGGACCCCAGAGAGTTTCATGAGCAGTTCTTC. Translating gives CASKRDPREFHEQFF.

The CDR3 DNA follows: TGTGCCAGCAGCTTAGGGGACTCGTCCCTGTTCTATGGCTACACCTTC. Its translation: CASSLGDSSLFYGYTF. V gene TRBV7-9 combines with J gene TRBJ1-2; D is possibly TRBD1 (5 bases). Germline values: CDR1 SEHNR, CDR2 FQNEAQ (reference sequence). The CDR3 contains 16 residues. The germline V and J ends were trimmed by 1 base and 4 bases, with 16 bases remaining between them. The full variable domain, its missing parts supplied by reference TRBV7-9 and TRBJ1-2, is DTGVSQNPRHKITKRGQNVTFRCDPISEHNRLYWYRQTLGQGPEFLTYFQNEAQLEKSRLLSDRFSAERPKGSFSTLEIQRTEQGDSAMYLCASSLGDSSLFYGYTFGSGTRLTVV.